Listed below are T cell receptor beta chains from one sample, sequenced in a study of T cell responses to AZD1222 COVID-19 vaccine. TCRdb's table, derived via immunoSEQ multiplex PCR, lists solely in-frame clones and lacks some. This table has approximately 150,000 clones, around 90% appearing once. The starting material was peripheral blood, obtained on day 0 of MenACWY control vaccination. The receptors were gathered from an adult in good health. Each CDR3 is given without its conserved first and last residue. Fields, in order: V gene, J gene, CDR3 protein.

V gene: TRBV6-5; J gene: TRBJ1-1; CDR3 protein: ASTLDRVNTEAF
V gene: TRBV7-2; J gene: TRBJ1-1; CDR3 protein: ASSLEPRVLGTEAF
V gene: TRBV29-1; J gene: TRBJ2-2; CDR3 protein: SVGGRTGELF
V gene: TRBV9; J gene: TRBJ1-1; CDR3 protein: ASSAPGRNTEAF
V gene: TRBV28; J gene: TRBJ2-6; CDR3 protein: ASSLSPGANVLT
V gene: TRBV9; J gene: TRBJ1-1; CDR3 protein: ASSVGMNTEAF
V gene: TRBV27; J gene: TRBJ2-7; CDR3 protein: ASSLTSGSIYEQY
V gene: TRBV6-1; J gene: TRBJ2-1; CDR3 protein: ASSEFESGNLNEQF
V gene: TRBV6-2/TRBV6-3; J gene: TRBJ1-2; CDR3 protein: ASSYPSRAYGYT
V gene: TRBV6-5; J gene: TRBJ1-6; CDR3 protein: ASSLDRGSSPLH
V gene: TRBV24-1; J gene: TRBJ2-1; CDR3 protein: ATSDPFTSGGVYNEQF
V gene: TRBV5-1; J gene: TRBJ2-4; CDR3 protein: ASSPRGDRLAKNIQY
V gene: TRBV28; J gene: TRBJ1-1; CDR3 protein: ASSLLGVGGTEAF
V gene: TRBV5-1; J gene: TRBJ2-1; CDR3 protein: ASSQGQGTYNEQF
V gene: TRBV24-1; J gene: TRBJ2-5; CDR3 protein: ATSDGGLIQETQY
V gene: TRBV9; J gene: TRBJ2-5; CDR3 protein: ASSDLGAGETQY
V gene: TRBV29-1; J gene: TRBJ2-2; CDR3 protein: SVRTSGTGELF
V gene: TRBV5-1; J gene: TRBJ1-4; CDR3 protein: ASTAREQGNEKLF
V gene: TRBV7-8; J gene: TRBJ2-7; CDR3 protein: ASSRGVQYEQY
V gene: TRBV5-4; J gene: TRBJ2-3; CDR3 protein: ASSLGAAGLEADTQY
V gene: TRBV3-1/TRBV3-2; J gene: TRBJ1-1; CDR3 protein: ASRVGLNTEAF
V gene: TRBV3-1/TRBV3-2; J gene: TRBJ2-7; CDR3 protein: ASSQSGRGRLNEQY
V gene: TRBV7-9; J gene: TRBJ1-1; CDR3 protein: ASSLTGLGTEAF
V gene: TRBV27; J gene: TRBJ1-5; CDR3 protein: ASRRTGGNQPQH
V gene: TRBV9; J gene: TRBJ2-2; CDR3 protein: ASSVGAGRTGELF
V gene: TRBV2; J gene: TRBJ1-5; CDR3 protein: ASSVGQNSNQPQH
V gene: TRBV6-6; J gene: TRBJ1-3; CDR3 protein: ASSYGGPGGNTIY